The T cell receptor (beta chain) described here comes from a study of blood T cell repertoires in COVID-19. Germline V gene data show CDR1 as MRHNA and CDR2 as SNTAGT. The length of the CDR3 is 14 residues. Trimming took 6 bases from V and 1 from J; bases not matched to a gene: 5. Profiling relied on immunoSEQ multiplex PCR, and the TCRdb table lists in-frame clones only, not all of them. The sample lists 150,000 or so clones, approximately 83% occurring once. The chain combines TRBV6-4 with TRBJ1-1; 7 bases are shared with TRBD1. The sequencing sample was made of peripheral blood. This clonotype was sampled from a man in his 60s with acute or convalescent COVID-19. The CDR3 region is CASRAGGPNTEAFF. CDR3 DNA sequence: TGTGCCAGCAGGGCAGGGGGGCCGAACACTGAAGCTTTCTTT.